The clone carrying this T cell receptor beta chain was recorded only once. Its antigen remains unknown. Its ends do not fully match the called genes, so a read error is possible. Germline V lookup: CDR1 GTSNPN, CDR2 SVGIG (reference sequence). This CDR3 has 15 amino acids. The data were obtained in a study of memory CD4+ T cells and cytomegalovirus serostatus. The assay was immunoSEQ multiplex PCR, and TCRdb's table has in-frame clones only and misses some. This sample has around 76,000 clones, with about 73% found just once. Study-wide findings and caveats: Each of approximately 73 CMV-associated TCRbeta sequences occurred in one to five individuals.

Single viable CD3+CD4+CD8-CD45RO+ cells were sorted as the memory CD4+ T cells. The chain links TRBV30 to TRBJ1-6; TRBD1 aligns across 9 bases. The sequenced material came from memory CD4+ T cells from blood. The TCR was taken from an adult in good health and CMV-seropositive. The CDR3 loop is CAWSAIGQGFSHLHF. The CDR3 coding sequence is TGTGCCTGGAGTGCTATCGGACAGGGGTTTTCACACCTCCACTTT.